The present TCR beta chain was sequenced within a study of shared clonotypes between healthy human individuals. Study observations and caveats: Clonotypes not shared had lower generation probabilities than those common to all four donors. Only blood was sampled; tissue repertoires likely differ.

This CDR3 spans 14 amino acids. The germline gives CDR1 MNHEY, CDR2 SMNVEV (reference sequence). Deletions cut 2 bases from V and 6 bases from J, with 13 bases between. Only in-frame clones appear in the TCRdb table, and some are missing; sequencing was by immunoSEQ multiplex PCR. The data contain roughly 720,000 clones, 90% of them seen just once; the ten biggest clones take up 34%. For this clone: Its antigen is not identified.

Sequencing was performed on memory CD8+ T cells from PBMCs. Documented subset: CD45RO+ cells pooled with CCR7-negative TemRA cells. This TCR came from a young man in good health. Some clones in this sample may be carry-over from other donors' samples. This chain links TRBV27 with TRBJ1-1; D gene ambiguous. CDR3: CASSLTAGGPEAFF. DNA for the CDR3: TGTGCCAGCAGTTTAACGGCAGGAGGCCCTGAAGCTTTCTTT.